This T cell receptor beta chain was obtained from a study of T cell repertoires in cytomegalovirus infection. The wider study: Based on public TCR beta signatures, there were indications of CMV infection and of a matching HLA type. Study conclusions and caveats: It was HLA-C-restricted CMV-specific TCR beta clonotypes that dominated the response ex vivo. Identification of carriers of CMV plus the relevant HLA was performed using cumulative public TCR beta family frequency.

Many counts were recorded for this clonotype. Its antigen is not identified. Trimming stripped 7 bases from V and 0 bases from J, with 21 bases between. The CDR3 runs to 18 residues. Germline values: CDR1 MNHNY, CDR2 SVGAGI (reference sequence). TCRdb re-called the reads through MiXCR, storing one row per CDR3 protein. The sample contains 500,000 to 600,000 distinct CDR3 sequences, approximately 15% of which appear only once. This receptor was identified in a human donor in good health (CMV status not recorded). Some clones in this sample may be carry-over from other donors' samples. V and J are TRBV6-6 and TRBJ2-2; D possibly uses TRBD1 or TRBD2 (6 bases each). Source material: CD8+ T cells from PBMCs. The CDR3 coding sequence is TGTGCCAGCACCGACAGGAGGGGACGGAATTCGAACACCGGGGAGCTGTTTTTT. Translation gives CASTDRRGRNSNTGELFF.